This T cell receptor (beta chain) stems from a study of shared clonotypes between healthy human individuals. The assay was immunoSEQ multiplex PCR, and TCRdb's table has in-frame clones only and misses some. The table includes approximately 2.4 million clones, 90% to 96% detected once. The CDR3 has 13 amino acids. V was shortened by 2 bases and J by 8 bases, with 15 bases between the two germline ends. The V gene's germline CDR1 is GTSNPN and CDR2 SVGIG (reference sequence). The specimen sequenced was naive CD4+ T cells sorted from blood. Noted subset: CD45RA+ positively selected. The TCR sequence derives from a man between 18 and 35 years old in good health. The chain couples TRBV30 to TRBJ1-2; unclear D gene. The CDR3: CAWSKNTGRGYTF. The DNA for the CDR3 is TGTGCCTGGAGTAAGAACACCGGTCGGGGCTACACCTTC.